This T cell receptor beta chain was observed in a study of CD8+ T cells in alopecia areata. Study-wide findings and caveats: Unlike in mice, where it was clearer, TCR sharing across patients was less clear, possibly HLA-related.

This clone showed up just a few times. Antigen: not known. Mouse germline and gene names are used. The CDR3 end is not reached by the read, which stops 4 residues before it; the germline J gene fills it in. Germline CDR1 NSHNY, CDR2 SYGAGN. The CDR3 length is 13 residues. Trimming cost V 5 bases and J 3 bases, with 10 bases left between them. Extraction and reverse transcription of RNA yielded cDNA as the sequencing template. TCRdb's copy holds only in-frame clones and misses some; the assay was immunoSEQ multiplex PCR. Recorded here are about 300,000 clones, none singletons. Sorting of pooled cutaneous lymph node cells was based on CD4, CD8alpha, NKG2D, NKG2ACE and other markers.

The rearrangement uses TRBV13-1 and TRBJ2-5, with TRBD2 as a possible D gene (6 bases). This clonotype was sampled from a C3H/HeJ mouse with alopecia areata. This strain's MHC haplotype is H2-k. The sequencing sample was made of CD4+ T cells sorted from a lymph node. CDR3 sequence reads: CASRSGVQDTQYF. The sequenced CDR3 bases are TGTGCCAGCAGGTCTGGGGTTCAAGAC.